Following are 9 T cell receptor beta chains from one sample sequenced in a study of OX40 agonist ivuxolimab in advanced cancers. Using immunoSEQ multiplex PCR, the repertoire was profiled, and TCRdb retains in-frame clones only, with some absent. The data hold some 50,000 clones, with 75% to 85% observed a single time. This material consisted of CD4+ or CD8+ T cells sorted from blood, taken in a trial of the OX40 agonist ivuxolimab. The source is an adult with an advanced solid tumor such as melanoma, head and neck, liver or kidney cancer.

The gene calls are TRBV5-1 and TRBJ2-5, with TRBD2 as a possible D gene (5 bases). Germline V gene lookup returns CDR1 SGHRS and CDR2 YFSETQ. Trimming cost V 0 bases and J 5 bases, with 11 bases left between them. The CDR3 is made up of 14 amino acids. CDR3 nucleotides: TGCGCCAGCAGCTTGGTGGGTCTAGCTGAGACCCAGTACTTC. It is translated as CASSLVGLAETQYF.

The chain joins TRBV21-1 to TRBJ1-2. TRBV21-1 is a recognized pseudogene. The CDR3 runs to 11 residues. Written as DNA, the CDR3 is TGTGCCAGCAGCACTGGGGAGTGCTACACCTTC. It translates to CASSTGECYTF.

The chain carries TRBV15 and TRBJ1-4; a possible D gene is TRBD1 (6 bases). V lost 8 bases to trimming and J lost 8 bases, with 18 bases between them. The CDR3 spans 14 residues. Germline V gene lookup returns CDR1 LNHNV and CDR2 YYDKDF (reference sequence). CDR3 amino acids: CATGGAGQGEKLFF. The CDR3 DNA reads as TGTGCCACCGGGGGGGCAGGGCAGGGAGAAAAACTGTTTTTT.

DNA for the CDR3: TGTGCCACCAGCAGAGGGCAGGGGGCGCTGGGCTACACCTTC. This sequence encodes CATSRGQGALGYTF. The V and J genes are TRBV15 and TRBJ1-2; 8 positions match TRBD1. Germline CDR1 is LNHNV and CDR2 is YYDKDF (reference sequence). The CDR3 length is 14 residues. J was trimmed by 8 bases and V by 1 base; bases with no gene match: 6. The full variable domain, with the rest looked up from reference TRBV15 and TRBJ1-2, is DAMVIQNPRYQVTQFGKPVTLSCSQTLNHNVMYWYQQKSSQAPKLLFHYYDKDFNNEADTPDNFQSRRPNTSFCFLDIRSPGLGDTAMYLCATSRGQGALGYTFGSGTRLTVV.

V is TRBV23-1 and J is TRBJ1-1; 10 nucleotides align to TRBD1. TRBV23-1 counts as an open reading frame of uncertain function. The CDR3 covers 17 residues. The J segment lost 1 base and the V segment lost 6 bases, leaving 11 bases of the junction unmatched. The DNA of the CDR3 is TGCGCCAGCAGCAGACAGGGGGCCGGGATAGGGAACACTGAAGCTTTCTTT. It codes for CASSRQGAGIGNTEAFF.

This CDR3 reads CASSWTGGKEQPQHF. In DNA, the CDR3 is TGTGCCAGCAGTTGGACAGGGGGCAAGGAACAGCCCCAGCATTTT. This chain connects TRBV2 to TRBJ1-5, with TRBD1 identical over 11 bases. This CDR3 is built from 15 residues. Germline CDR1 and CDR2: SNHLY and FYNNEI. The trim removed 5 bases at V and 7 bases at J, leaving 7 bases unmatched.

The rearrangement uses TRBV4-1 and TRBJ1-4; D uncertain. V was shortened by 1 base and J by 1 base, with 10 bases between the two germline ends. CDR1 MGHRA and CDR2 YSYEKL come from the germline V gene. This CDR3 is built from 16 residues. CDR3 in DNA: TGCGCCAGCAGCCAAGTCGTCGGGGTAACTAATGAAAAACTGTTTTTT. This codes for CASSQVVGVTNEKLFF.

The chain links TRBV9 to TRBJ1-6; D is uncertain. The CDR3 totals 12 residues. The V gene's germline CDR1 is SGDLS and CDR2 YYNGEE. V lost 0 bases to trimming and J lost 9 bases, with 4 bases between them. CDR3 residues: CASSVVGSPLHF. The CDR3 bases are TGTGCCAGCAGCGTAGTTGGTTCACCCCTCCACTTT.

The rearrangement uses TRBV5-1 and TRBJ1-1, with no clear D. The V gene lost 0 bases and the J gene lost 3 bases, with 6 bases spanning the gap. This CDR3 is 13 amino acids long. Germline CDR1 reads SGHRS; CDR2 reads YFSETQ. CDR3 sequence reads: CASSLGTDTEAFF. The CDR3 nucleotides read TGCGCCAGCAGCTTGGGAACTGACACTGAAGCTTTCTTT.